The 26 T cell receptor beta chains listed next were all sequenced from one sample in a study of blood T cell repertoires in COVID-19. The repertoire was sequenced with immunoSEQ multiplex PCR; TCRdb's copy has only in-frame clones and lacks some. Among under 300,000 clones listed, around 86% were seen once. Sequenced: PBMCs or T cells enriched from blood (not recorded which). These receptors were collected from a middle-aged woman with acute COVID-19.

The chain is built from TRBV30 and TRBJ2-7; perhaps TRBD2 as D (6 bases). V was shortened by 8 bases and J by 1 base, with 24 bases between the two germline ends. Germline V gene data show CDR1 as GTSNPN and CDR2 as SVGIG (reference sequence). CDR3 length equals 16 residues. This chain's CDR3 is CAGTDISGGGSYEQYF. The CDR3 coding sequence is TGTGCCGGAACAGATATTAGCGGTGGAGGTTCCTACGAGCAGTACTTC.

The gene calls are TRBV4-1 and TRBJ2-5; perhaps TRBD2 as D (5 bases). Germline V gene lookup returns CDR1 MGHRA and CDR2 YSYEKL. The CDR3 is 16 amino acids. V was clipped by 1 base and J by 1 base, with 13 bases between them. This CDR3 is CASSQVGGGGQETQYF. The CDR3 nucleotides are TGCGCCAGCAGCCAAGTAGGAGGTGGCGGCCAAGAGACCCAGTACTTC.

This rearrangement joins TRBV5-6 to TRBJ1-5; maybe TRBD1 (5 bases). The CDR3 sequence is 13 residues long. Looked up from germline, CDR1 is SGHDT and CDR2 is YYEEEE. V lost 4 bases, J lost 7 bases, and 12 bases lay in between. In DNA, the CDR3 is TGTGCCAGCAGCACCGGGGGGGGACAGCCCCAGCATTTT. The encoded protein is CASSTGGGQPQHF.

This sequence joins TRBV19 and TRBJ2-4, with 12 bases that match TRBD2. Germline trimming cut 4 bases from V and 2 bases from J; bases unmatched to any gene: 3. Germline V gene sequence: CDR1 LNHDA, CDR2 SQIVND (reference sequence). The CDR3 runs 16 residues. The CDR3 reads CASSTTSGRPKNIQYF. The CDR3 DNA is TGTGCCAGTAGTACAACTAGCGGGAGGCCCAAAAACATTCAGTACTTC.

CDR3 nucleotides: TGTGCCTGGAACCGAGGGAACGAGCAGTACTTC. Translated: CAWNRGNEQYF. V and J are TRBV30 and TRBJ2-7; tentatively, D is TRBD2 (5 bases). The V end was cut by 4 bases, the J end by 5 bases, with 9 bases between. CDR3 size: 11 residues. Germline assignment: CDR1 GTSNPN and CDR2 SVGIG (reference sequence).

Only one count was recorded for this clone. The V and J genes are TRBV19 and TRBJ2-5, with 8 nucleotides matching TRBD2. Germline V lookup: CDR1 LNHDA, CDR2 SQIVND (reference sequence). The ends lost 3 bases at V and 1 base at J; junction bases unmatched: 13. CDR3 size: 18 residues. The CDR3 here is CASSIGLGSGISQETQYF. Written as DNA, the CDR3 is TGTGCCAGTAGTATTGGGTTGGGTAGCGGGATATCCCAAGAGACCCAGTACTTC.

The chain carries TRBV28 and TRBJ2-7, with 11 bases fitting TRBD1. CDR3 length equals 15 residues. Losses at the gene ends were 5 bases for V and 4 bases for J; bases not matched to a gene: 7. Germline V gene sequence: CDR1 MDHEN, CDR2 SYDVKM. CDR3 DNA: TGTGCCAGCAGTACCCAGGGACAGGGGGTGTACGAGCAGTACTTC. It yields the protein CASSTQGQGVYEQYF.

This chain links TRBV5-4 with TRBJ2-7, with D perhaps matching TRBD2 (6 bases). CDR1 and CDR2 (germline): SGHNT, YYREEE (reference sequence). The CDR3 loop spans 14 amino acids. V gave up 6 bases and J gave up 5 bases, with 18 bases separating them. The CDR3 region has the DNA TGTGCCAGCATGCGGGGCAGTCAAAGCCACGAGCAGTACTTC. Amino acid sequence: CASMRGSQSHEQYF.

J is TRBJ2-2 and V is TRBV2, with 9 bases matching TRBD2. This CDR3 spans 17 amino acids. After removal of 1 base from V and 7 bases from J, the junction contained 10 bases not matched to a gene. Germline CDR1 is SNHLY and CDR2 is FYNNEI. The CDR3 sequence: CASSEDQLGLANGELFF. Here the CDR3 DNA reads TGTGCCAGCAGTGAAGACCAGTTGGGACTAGCTAACGGGGAGCTGTTTTTT.

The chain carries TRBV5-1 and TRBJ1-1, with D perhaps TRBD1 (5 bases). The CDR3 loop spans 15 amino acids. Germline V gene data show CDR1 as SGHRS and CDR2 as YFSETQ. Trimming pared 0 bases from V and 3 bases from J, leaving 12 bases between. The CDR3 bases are TGCGCCAGCAGCTTGGGTCCAGGGCTGGACACTGAAGCTTTCTTT. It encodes CASSLGPGLDTEAFF.

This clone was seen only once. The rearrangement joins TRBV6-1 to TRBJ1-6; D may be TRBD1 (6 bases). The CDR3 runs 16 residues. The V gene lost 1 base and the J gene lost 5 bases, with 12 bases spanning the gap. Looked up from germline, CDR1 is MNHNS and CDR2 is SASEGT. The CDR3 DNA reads TGTGCCAGCAGTGAAGAGTACAGGGCCCATAATTCACCCCTCCACTTT. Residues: CASSEEYRAHNSPLHF.

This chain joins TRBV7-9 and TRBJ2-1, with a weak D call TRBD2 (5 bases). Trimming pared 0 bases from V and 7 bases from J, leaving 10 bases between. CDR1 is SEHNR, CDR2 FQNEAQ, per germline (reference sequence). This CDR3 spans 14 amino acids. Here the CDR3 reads CASSLAGVGNEQFF. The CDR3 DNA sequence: TGTGCCAGCAGCTTAGCGGGAGTAGGAAATGAGCAGTTCTTC.

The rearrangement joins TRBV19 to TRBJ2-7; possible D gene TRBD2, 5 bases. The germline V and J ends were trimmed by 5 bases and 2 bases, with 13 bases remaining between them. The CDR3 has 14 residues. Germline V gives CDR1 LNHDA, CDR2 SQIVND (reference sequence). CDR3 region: CASSPPGSPYEQYF. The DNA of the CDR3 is TGTGCCAGTAGTCCCCCGGGGAGTCCCTACGAGCAGTACTTC.

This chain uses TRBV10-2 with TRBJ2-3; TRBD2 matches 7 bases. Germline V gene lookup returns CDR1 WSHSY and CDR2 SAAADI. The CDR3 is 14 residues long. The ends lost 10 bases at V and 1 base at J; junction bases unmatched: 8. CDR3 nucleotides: TGCGCCACCCGTTTTGGGGGGGGCACAGATACGCAGTATTTT. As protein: CATRFGGGTDTQYF.

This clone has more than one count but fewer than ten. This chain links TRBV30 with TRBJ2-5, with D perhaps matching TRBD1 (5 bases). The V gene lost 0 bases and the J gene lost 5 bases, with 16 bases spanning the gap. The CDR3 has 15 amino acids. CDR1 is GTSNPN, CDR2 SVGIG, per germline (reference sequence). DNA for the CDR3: TGTGCCTGGAGTGTGGGCGGCAGGGTTGGTGAGACCCAGTACTTC. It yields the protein CAWSVGGRVGETQYF.

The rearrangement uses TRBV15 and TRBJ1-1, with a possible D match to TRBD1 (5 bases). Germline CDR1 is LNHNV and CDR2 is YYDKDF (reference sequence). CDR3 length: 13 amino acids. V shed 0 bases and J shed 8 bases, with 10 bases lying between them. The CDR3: CATSRDLWTEAFF. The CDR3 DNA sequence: TGTGCCACCAGCAGAGATCTTTGGACAGAAGCTTTCTTT.

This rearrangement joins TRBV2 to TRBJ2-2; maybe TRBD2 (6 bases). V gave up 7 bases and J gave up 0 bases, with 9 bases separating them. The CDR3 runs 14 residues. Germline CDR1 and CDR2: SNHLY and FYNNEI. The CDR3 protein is CASTGTSNTGELFF. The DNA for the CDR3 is TGTGCCAGCACCGGGACTTCGAACACCGGGGAGCTGTTTTTT.

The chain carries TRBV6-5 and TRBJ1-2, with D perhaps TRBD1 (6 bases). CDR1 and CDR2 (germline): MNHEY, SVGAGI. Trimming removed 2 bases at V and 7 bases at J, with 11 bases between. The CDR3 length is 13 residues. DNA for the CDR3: TGTGCCAGCAGTTACGTACAGGGCTTTGGCTACACCTTC. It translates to CASSYVQGFGYTF.

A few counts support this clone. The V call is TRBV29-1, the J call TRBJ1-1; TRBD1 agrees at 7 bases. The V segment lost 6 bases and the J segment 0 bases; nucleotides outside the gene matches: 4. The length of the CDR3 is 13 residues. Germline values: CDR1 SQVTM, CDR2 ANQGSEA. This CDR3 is CSVNRGVNTEAFF. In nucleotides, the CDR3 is TGCAGCGTCAACAGGGGCGTGAACACTGAAGCTTTCTTT.

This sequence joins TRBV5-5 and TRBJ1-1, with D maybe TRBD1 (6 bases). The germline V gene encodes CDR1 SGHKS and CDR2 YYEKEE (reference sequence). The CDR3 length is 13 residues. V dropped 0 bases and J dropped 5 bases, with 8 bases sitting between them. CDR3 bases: TGTGCCAGCAGCTTGGAGGGGGTTACTGAAGCTTTCTTT. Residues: CASSLEGVTEAFF.

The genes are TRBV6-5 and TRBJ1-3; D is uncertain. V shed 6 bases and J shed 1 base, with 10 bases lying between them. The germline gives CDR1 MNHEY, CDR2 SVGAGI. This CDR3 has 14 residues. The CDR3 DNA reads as TGTGCCAGCAGAGTGGCCATATCTGGAAACACCATATATTTT. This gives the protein CASRVAISGNTIYF.

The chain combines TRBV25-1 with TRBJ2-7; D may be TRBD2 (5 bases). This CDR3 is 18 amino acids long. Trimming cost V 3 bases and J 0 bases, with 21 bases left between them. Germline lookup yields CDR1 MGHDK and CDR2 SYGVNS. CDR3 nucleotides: TGTGCCAGCAGTGAGGGGAGTGGGCCGGGTATTAGCTCCTACGAGCAGTACTTC. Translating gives CASSEGSGPGISSYEQYF.

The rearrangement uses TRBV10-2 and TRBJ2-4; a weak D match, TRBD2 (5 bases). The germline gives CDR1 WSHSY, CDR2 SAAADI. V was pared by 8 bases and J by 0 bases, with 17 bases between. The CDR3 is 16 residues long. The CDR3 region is CASLLAGAGAKNIQYF. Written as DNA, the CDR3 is TGCGCCAGCCTTTTAGCAGGCGCGGGAGCCAAAAACATTCAGTACTTC.

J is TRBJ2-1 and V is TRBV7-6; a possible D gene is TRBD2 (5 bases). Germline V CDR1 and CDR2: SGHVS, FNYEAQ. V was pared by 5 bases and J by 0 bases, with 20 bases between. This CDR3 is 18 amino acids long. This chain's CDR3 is CASSLQFGGSISYNEQFF. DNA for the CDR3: TGTGCCAGCAGCCTGCAATTTGGTGGGAGTATCTCCTACAATGAGCAGTTCTTC.

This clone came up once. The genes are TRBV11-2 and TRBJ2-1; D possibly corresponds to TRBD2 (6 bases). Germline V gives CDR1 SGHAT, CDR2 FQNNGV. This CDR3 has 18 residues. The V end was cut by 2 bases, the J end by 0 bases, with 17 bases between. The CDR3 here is CASSLLRRWEVSYNEQFF. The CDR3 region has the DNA TGTGCCAGCAGCTTATTACGGCGTTGGGAGGTCTCCTACAATGAGCAGTTCTTC.

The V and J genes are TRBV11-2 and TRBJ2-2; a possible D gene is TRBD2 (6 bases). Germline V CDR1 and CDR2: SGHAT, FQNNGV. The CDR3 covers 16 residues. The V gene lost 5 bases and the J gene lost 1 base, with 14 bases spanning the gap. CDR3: CASSLLPGGNTGELFF. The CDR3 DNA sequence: TGTGCCAGCAGCCTACTCCCCGGGGGGAACACCGGGGAGCTGTTTTTT.